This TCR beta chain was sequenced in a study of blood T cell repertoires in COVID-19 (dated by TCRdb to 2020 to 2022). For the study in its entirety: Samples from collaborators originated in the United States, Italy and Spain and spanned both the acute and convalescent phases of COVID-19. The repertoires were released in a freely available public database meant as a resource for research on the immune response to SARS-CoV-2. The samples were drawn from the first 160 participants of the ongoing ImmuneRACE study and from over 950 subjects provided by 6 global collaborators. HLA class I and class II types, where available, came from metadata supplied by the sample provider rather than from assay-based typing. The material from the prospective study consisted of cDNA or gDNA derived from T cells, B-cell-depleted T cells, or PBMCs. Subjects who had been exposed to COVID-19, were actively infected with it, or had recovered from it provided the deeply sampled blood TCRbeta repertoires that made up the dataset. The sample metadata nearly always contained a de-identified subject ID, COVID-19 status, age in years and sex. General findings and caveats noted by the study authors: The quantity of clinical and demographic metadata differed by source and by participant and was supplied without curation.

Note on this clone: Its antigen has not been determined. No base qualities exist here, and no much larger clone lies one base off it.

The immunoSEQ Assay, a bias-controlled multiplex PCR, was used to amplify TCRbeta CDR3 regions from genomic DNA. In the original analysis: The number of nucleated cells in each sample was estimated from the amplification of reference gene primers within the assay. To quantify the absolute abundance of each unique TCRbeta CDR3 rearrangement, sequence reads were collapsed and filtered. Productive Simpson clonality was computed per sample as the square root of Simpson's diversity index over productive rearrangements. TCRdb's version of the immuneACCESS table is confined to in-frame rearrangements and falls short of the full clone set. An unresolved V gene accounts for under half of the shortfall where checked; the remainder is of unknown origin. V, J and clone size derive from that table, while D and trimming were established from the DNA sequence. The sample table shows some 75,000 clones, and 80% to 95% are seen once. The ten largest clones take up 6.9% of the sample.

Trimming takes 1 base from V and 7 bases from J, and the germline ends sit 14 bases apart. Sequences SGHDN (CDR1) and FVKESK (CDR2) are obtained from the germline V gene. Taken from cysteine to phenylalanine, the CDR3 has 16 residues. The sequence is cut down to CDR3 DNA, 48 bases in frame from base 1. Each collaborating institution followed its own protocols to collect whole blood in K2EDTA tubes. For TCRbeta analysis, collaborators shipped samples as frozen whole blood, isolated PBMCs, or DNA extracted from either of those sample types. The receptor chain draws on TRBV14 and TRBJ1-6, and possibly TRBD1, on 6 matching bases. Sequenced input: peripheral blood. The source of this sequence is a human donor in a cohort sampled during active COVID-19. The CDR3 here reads CASSQVRGGGNSPLHF. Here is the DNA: TGTGCCAGCAGCCAAGTCCGCGGGGGCGGGAATTCACCCCTCCACTTT. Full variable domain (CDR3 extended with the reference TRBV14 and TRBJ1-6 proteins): EAGVTQFPSHSVIEKGQTVTLRCDPISGHDNLYWYRRVMGKEIKFLLHFVKESKQDESGMPNNRFLAERTGGTYSTLKVQPAELEDSGVYFCASSQVRGGGNSPLHFGNGTRLTVT.